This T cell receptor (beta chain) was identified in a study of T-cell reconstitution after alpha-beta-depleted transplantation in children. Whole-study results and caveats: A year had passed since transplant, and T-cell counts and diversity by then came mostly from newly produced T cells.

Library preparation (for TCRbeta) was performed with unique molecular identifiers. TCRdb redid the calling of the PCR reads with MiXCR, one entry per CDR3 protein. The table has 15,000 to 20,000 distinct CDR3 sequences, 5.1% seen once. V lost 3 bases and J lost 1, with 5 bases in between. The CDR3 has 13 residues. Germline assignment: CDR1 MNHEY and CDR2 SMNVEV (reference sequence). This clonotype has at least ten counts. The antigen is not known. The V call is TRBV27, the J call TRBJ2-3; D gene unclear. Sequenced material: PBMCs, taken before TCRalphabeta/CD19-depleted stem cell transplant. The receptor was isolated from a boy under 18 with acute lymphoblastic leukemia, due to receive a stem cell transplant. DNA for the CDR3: TGTGCCAGCAGTTTCAGGCGCACAGATACGCAGTATTTT. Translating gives CASSFRRTDTQYF.